The entry below describes one TCR beta chain. The antigen remains unidentified. This entry belongs to a study of cytomegalovirus exposure and HLA in healthy donors. Repertoires were generated with immunoSEQ multiplex PCR, while TCRdb's copy carries only in-frame clones and drops some. The sample records more than 110,000 clones, approximately 85% being singletons. Germline CDR1 reads SGHRS; CDR2 reads YFSETQ. The CDR3 totals 15 residues. Trimming cost V 4 bases and J 2 bases; bases outside gene matches: 7. Overall study results and limits: Cytomegalovirus status, reportedly, was diagnosed with high specificity and sensitivity by the classifier. Listed as cytomegalovirus-associated were around 160 TCR beta chains.

The J gene is TRBJ2-7, the V gene TRBV5-1; 9 positions match TRBD2. Source material: PBMCs. The clonotype originates from a woman aged 25 to 39 in good health and CMV-seronegative. This chain's CDR3 is CASSPTSGTAYEQYF. The CDR3 DNA reads as TGCGCCAGCAGCCCGACTAGCGGTACTGCCTACGAGCAGTACTTC.